This T cell receptor (beta chain) was documented in a study of blood T cell repertoires in COVID-19. The wider study: The origin of the acute and convalescent COVID-19 samples was the United States, Italy and Spain. Nucleic acid was either cDNA or gDNA, and it came from T cells, B-cell-depleted T cells, or PBMCs.

The J segment lost 7 bases and the V segment lost 0 bases, leaving 9 bases of the junction unmatched. The CDR3 has 17 amino acids. In the original workflow: Reference gene primers were amplified, and this amplification served to estimate nucleated cell counts. Data came from immunoSEQ multiplex PCR; TCRdb stores just in-frame clones and leaves some out. The V and J calls and clone size are taken from that table; D and trimming were inferred from the DNA. The repertoire holds about 260,000 clones, with around 90% as singletons. The specimen was peripheral blood. The rearrangement links TRBV23-1 to TRBJ1-5; 10 bases align to TRBD1. TRBV23-1 is sorted into the ORF group, with uncertain function. This TCR was sampled from a woman aged 40 to 55 with acute or convalescent COVID-19. The CDR3 coding sequence is TGCGCCAGCAGTCAATCTGAGACAGGGGGCTCGAAACAGCCCCAGCATTTT. Translating it yields CASSQSETGGSKQPQHF.